The 3 T cell receptor beta chains presented below share a single source sample, sequenced in a study of T-cell reconstitution after alpha-beta-depleted transplantation in children. Preparation of the TCRbeta library used unique molecular identifiers. From the PCR reads, TCRdb called clonotypes with MiXCR, one entry per CDR3 protein. The table records about 640,000 distinct CDR3 sequences, roughly 15% of them present only once. Specimen: PBMCs from the stem cell graft donor, collected from the stem cell graft. The source of these receptors is a human donor who donated a stem cell graft to a child with acute myeloid leukemia.

There are a few counts of this clonotype. The chain uses TRBV7-8 and TRBJ1-1, with D unresolved. Trimming shortened V by 5 bases and J by 7 bases, and 14 bases separated the two germline ends. The CDR3 runs to 13 residues. CDR1 is SGHVS and CDR2 is FQNEAQ in the germline V gene. CDR3 sequence: CASSQREFREAFF. The CDR3 nucleotides are TGTGCCAGCAGCCAGCGCGAGTTTCGTGAAGCTTTCTTT.

The chain has TRBV28 and TRBJ2-7; D not resolved. V gave up 4 bases and J gave up 0 bases, with 13 bases separating them. This CDR3 region has 15 residues. Germline CDR1 reads MDHEN; CDR2 reads SYDVKM. The CDR3 bases are TGTGCCAGCAGTTCCTTACAAAAATCCTCCTACGAGCAGTACGTC. Amino acids: CASSSLQKSSYEQYV.

The table lists this clonotype with a few counts. This CDR3 is CASSLGDYTDTQYF. CDR3 in DNA: TGTGCCAGCAGCTTAGGGGACTATACAGATACGCAGTATTTT. The J gene is TRBJ2-3, the V gene TRBV7-3, with 7 positions matching TRBD2. After removal of 2 bases from V and 3 bases from J, the junction contained 2 bases not matched to a gene. The length of the CDR3 is 14 residues. CDR1 is SGHTA and CDR2 is FQGTGA in the germline V gene.